This T cell receptor beta chain was sequenced for a study of regulatory T cells in long-lasting Graves disease. Arm-PCR of CDR3 regions and iRepertoire HTBI primers were the basis on which TCR beta libraries were built. From the multiplex PCR reads, TCRdb called clonotypes with MiXCR, one entry per CDR3 protein. The table lists around 460,000 distinct CDR3 sequences, approximately 14% of them singletons. Trimming left V 6 bases short and J 6 bases short, with 18 bases between. This CDR3 is 14 amino acids long. CDR1 SQVTM and CDR2 ANQGSEA come from the germline V gene. This clonotype occurred a few times. The time point denotes: newly diagnosed GD, antithyroid drugs for less than 3 months. The TCR library was prepared using RNA isolated from PBMCs. These data are also associated with another study on T cells in Graves' hyperthyroidism and ophthalmopathy.

V and J are TRBV29-1 and TRBJ2-1; no firm D call. Sample: peripheral blood mononuclear cells (PBMCs), taken at new diagnosis, from a patient treated with antithyroid drugs. The sequence came from a woman between 50 and 59 years old with Graves disease. CDR3 sequence reads: CSVPHPDLSNEQFF. As DNA, the CDR3 is TGCAGCGTCCCTCACCCTGACCTCTCCAATGAGCAGTTCTTC.